These 14 T cell receptor beta chains share one sample of origin, sequenced in a study of T cells after yellow fever vaccination. From the 5' RACE reads, TCRdb called clonotypes with MiXCR, one entry per CDR3 protein. Among 250,000 or so distinct CDR3 sequences listed, 6.9% were seen once. The material sequenced was CD4+ T cells sorted from PBMCs, taken 15 days after the yellow fever booster vaccination. The origin of the receptors is a man aged 30 to 45 who received the YFV17D yellow fever vaccine.

J is TRBJ2-1 and V is TRBV20-1; 13 bases align to TRBD2. The germline CDR1 and CDR2 sequences are DFQATT and SNEGSKA (reference sequence). This CDR3 has 15 residues. The V segment lost 1 base and the J segment 4 bases; nucleotides outside the gene matches: 1. The CDR3 is CSARGGLAGYNEQFF. The DNA for the CDR3 is TGCAGTGCTAGAGGGGGACTAGCGGGATACAATGAGCAGTTCTTC.

This clonotype occurred many times. The gene calls are TRBV5-4 and TRBJ2-2; possible D gene TRBD2, 5 bases. The CDR3 has 15 residues. Trimming stripped 7 bases from V and 5 bases from J, with 18 bases between. The germline V gene has CDR1 SGHNT and CDR2 YYREEE (reference sequence). In DNA form, the CDR3 reads TGTGCCAGCGGCCTTCAGCCAGGACTTACCGGGGAGCTGTTTTTT. Protein: CASGLQPGLTGELFF.

The chain couples TRBV20-1 to TRBJ1-2, with D tentatively TRBD1 (5 bases). The ends were cut back, 6 bases at V and 1 base at J, with 15 bases in the middle. This CDR3 spans 14 amino acids. The germline V gene encodes CDR1 DFQATT and CDR2 SNEGSKA (reference sequence). In DNA form, the CDR3 reads TGCAGTGCCGACCGGGACGGCCGTAACTATGGCTACACCTTC. This codes for CSADRDGRNYGYTF.

This clonotype was picked up many times. The rearrangement uses TRBV7-2 and TRBJ2-7; 7 bases are a match to TRBD2. Trimming took 2 bases from V and 5 from J; bases not matched to a gene: 6. This CDR3 is 14 amino acids long. CDR1 is SGHTA, CDR2 FQGNSA, per germline. The CDR3 DNA is TGTGCCAGCAGCTTAACCGGACTAGGCCACGAGCAGTACTTC. Amino acids: CASSLTGLGHEQYF.

The J gene is TRBJ2-6, the V gene TRBV6-1; D unresolved. V was pared by 5 bases and J by 0 bases, with 8 bases between. Germline V gives CDR1 MNHNS, CDR2 SASEGT. The CDR3 sequence is 15 residues long. This CDR3 is CASSNTDSGANVLTF. CDR3 coding DNA: TGTGCCAGCAGTAATACAGACTCTGGGGCCAACGTCCTGACTTTC.

This clonotype came up a few times. The chain carries TRBV20-1 and TRBJ2-2; TRBD2 agrees at 7 bases. The CDR3 sequence is 20 residues long. CDR1 DFQATT and CDR2 SNEGSKA come from the germline V gene (reference sequence). V shed 4 bases and J 0 bases; nucleotides not matched to a gene: 20. This chain's CDR3 is CSANVVRTRPSVANTGELFF. Written as DNA, the CDR3 is TGCAGTGCTAATGTGGTTAGGACTAGGCCTAGCGTCGCGAACACCGGGGAGCTGTTTTTT.

In this sample, this clonotype turned up a few times. This sequence joins TRBV5-1 and TRBJ2-7, with TRBD1 matching 7 bases. CDR3 length equals 14 residues. Looked up from germline, CDR1 is SGHRS and CDR2 is YFSETQ. Trimming at V came to 1 base and at J to 4 bases, leaving 5 bases not matched to a gene. CDR3 DNA sequence: TGCGCCAGCAGCTTGACAGGGGCTAATTACGAGCAGTACTTC. The encoded protein is CASSLTGANYEQYF. Complete variable domain (other parts from reference TRBV5-1 and TRBJ2-7): KAGVTQTPRYLIKTRGQQVTLSCSPISGHRSVSWYQQTPGQGLQFLFEYFSETQRNKGNFPGRFSGRQFSNSRSEMNVSTLELGDSALYLCASSLTGANYEQYFGPGTRLTVT.

The gene calls are TRBV9 and TRBJ1-1; no definite D call. The CDR3 length is 14 residues. The germline gives CDR1 SGDLS, CDR2 YYNGEE. V gave up 3 bases and J gave up 8 bases, with 17 bases separating them. The CDR3 DNA reads as TGTGCCAGCAGCGCGCTGAAAATCACGGGAGAAGCTTTCTTT. Its protein product is CASSALKITGEAFF.

This clonotype was observed a few times. The gene calls are TRBV3-1 and TRBJ1-1, with unresolved D. Germline V gene sequence: CDR1 LGHDT, CDR2 YNNKEL (reference sequence). Trimming shortened V by 0 bases and J by 5 bases, and 10 bases separated the two germline ends. The CDR3 extends over 14 amino acids. The CDR3: CASSQDGIQTEAFF. Written as DNA, the CDR3 is TGTGCCAGCAGCCAAGATGGTATTCAAACTGAAGCTTTCTTT.

There are a few counts of this clonotype. V is TRBV4-2 and J is TRBJ1-4; D not certain. The length of the CDR3 is 16 residues. Germline V lookup: CDR1 LGHNA, CDR2 YNFKEQ. V shed 4 bases and J shed 5 bases, with 17 bases lying between them. The CDR3 DNA reads as TGTGCCAGCAGCCGAAGCTCGTCACAGCTAAATGAAAAACTGTTTTTT. Protein: CASSRSSSQLNEKLFF.

In this sample, this clonotype turned up a few times. J is TRBJ1-2 and V is TRBV15; TRBD1 might be the D (5 bases). The ends were cut back, 0 bases at V and 7 bases at J, with 12 bases in the middle. The CDR3 loop spans 14 amino acids. Germline loops: CDR1 LNHNV, CDR2 YYDKDF (reference sequence). CDR3 sequence: CATSRDQGPLGYTF. In DNA form, the CDR3 reads TGTGCCACCAGCAGAGATCAGGGCCCTCTTGGCTACACCTTC.

The genes are TRBV9 and TRBJ2-5; TRBD1 aligns across 9 bases. Germline V gene lookup returns CDR1 SGDLS and CDR2 YYNGEE. J gave up 4 bases and V 3 bases, and 10 bases lay outside the gene matches. CDR3 size: 16 residues. CDR3 sequence (DNA): TGTGCCAGCAGCGCCGACCGGGACAGGGCTACAGAGACCCAGTACTTC. Translated, it gives CASSADRDRATETQYF.

This clonotype was counted only a few times. The chain has TRBV12-3 or TRBV12-4 and TRBJ1-6, with D possibly being TRBD1 (5 bases). The CDR3 covers 14 residues. V shed 3 bases and J shed 10 bases, with 13 bases lying between them. The CDR3 loop reads CASSLGQPRSPLHF. Written as DNA, the CDR3 is TGTGCCAGCAGTTTGGGGCAACCTCGGTCACCCCTCCACTTT.

This clonotype was observed a few times. The chain uses TRBV5-1 and TRBJ2-3; 7 positions agree with TRBD2. CDR1 SGHRS and CDR2 YFSETQ come from the germline V gene. V was clipped by 3 bases and J by 6 bases; unmatched bases: 7. CDR3 length: 14 residues. The chain's CDR3 is CASSYSRGEDTQYF. DNA of the CDR3: TGCGCCAGCAGCTACTCCCGGGGGGAGGATACGCAGTATTTT.